The 5 T cell receptor beta chains listed next were all sequenced from one sample in a study of T cells in Graves' hyperthyroidism and ophthalmopathy. Amplified TCR beta CDR3 regions came from RNA transcripts. TCR CDR3 regions were first amplified by RT-PCR with HTBI primers. TCRdb recomputed calls from the multiplex PCR reads with MiXCR, one row per CDR3 protein. The sample lists 530,000 or so distinct CDR3 sequences, over 15% occurring once. The sequencing sample was made of blood. These receptors originate from a woman aged 18-29 years with Graves' ophthalmopathy.

This clonotype was seen many times. The J gene is TRBJ1-3, the V gene TRBV28, with a tentative D call TRBD1 (5 bases). From germline, CDR1 is MDHEN and CDR2 SYDVKM. This CDR3 is built from 17 residues. V lost 2 bases and J 0 bases, leaving 14 bases between the germline ends. CDR3 DNA sequence: TGTGCCAGCAGTTTAGGGGCAGGTTCAAGCTCTGGAAACACCATATATTTT. Residues: CASSLGAGSSSGNTIYF.

This clonotype has only a few counts. The J gene is TRBJ1-3, the V gene TRBV3-1; TRBD1 matches 8 bases. V shed 4 bases, J shed 0 bases, and the junction held 5 bases outside the gene matches. The CDR3 is 16 amino acids. The germline V gene has CDR1 LGHDT and CDR2 YNNKEL (reference sequence). The CDR3: CASSRPTGGSGNTIYF. In nucleotides, the CDR3 is TGTGCCAGCAGCCGCCCCACAGGGGGCTCTGGAAACACCATATATTTT.

This clonotype was detected a few times. The V gene is TRBV27, the J gene TRBJ2-1; D call uncertain. Per germline, CDR1 MNHEY and CDR2 SMNVEV (reference sequence). This CDR3 region has 14 residues. V was trimmed by 6 bases and J by 5 bases, leaving 14 bases between them. CDR3 DNA sequence: TGTGCCAGCAGCGGACCTCTAGACCACAATGAGCAGTTCTTC. Its protein is CASSGPLDHNEQFF.

V and J are TRBV2 and TRBJ1-3; a possible D gene is TRBD1 (6 bases). CDR1 and CDR2 (germline): SNHLY, FYNNEI. V dropped 6 bases and J dropped 3 bases, with 15 bases sitting between them. The CDR3 consists of 15 residues. CDR3 region: CASRPRRGDGNTIYF. The CDR3 DNA reads TGTGCCAGCAGGCCCCGTAGGGGGGATGGAAACACCATATATTTT. Full variable domain (missing parts from reference TRBV2 and TRBJ1-3): EPEVTQTPSHQVTQMGQEVILRCVPISNHLYFYWYRQILGQKVEFLVSFYNNEISEKSEIFDDQFSVERPDGSNFTLKIRSTKLEDSAMYFCASRPRRGDGNTIYFGEGSWLTVV.

This sequence joins TRBV9 and TRBJ1-3; D may be TRBD1 (5 bases). Germline V CDR1 and CDR2: SGDLS, YYNGEE. The length of the CDR3 is 15 residues. V lost 2 bases to trimming and J lost 2 bases, with 11 bases between them. CDR3 sequence reads: CASSVDRITGNTIYF. The CDR3 DNA follows: TGTGCCAGCAGCGTCGACAGAATTACTGGAAACACCATATATTTT.